These 28 T cell receptor beta chains were all obtained from the same sample, sequenced in a study of cytomegalovirus exposure and HLA in healthy donors. PCR primers comprised 60 Vbeta and 13 Jbeta primers. The assay was immunoSEQ multiplex PCR, and TCRdb's table has in-frame clones only and misses some. The sample has 150,000 or so clones, around 82% seen once. Sequenced: PBMCs. The receptors here all came from a man younger than 30 in good health and CMV-seropositive.

The V call is TRBV5-5, the J call TRBJ2-7; a possible D gene is TRBD1 (6 bases). Per germline, CDR1 SGHKS and CDR2 YYEKEE (reference sequence). The CDR3 length is 15 residues. V was clipped by 0 bases and J by 5 bases, with 15 bases between them. The CDR3 protein is CASSLVAGAFNEQYF. CDR3 nucleotides: TGTGCCAGCAGCTTGGTGGCAGGGGCTTTTAACGAGCAGTACTTC.

The chain carries TRBV9 and TRBJ1-1; TRBD1 aligns across 7 bases. The junction had 12 bases not matched to a gene; V was cut back by 6 bases and J by 4 bases. Germline V gives CDR1 SGDLS, CDR2 YYNGEE. This CDR3 region has 15 residues. The CDR3, as DNA: TGTGCCAGCACCCGTAGTGACAGGGTCGGCACTGAAGCTTTCTTT. Residues: CASTRSDRVGTEAFF.

The chain links TRBV29-1 to TRBJ1-1; D is ambiguous. The germline V gene has CDR1 SQVTM and CDR2 ANQGSEA. This CDR3 comprises 10 residues. With 7 bases removed from V and 4 bases from J, the gap between germline ends came to 7 bases. The CDR3 coding sequence is TGCAGCGCGGAGAGCACTGAAGCTTTCTTT. This sequence encodes CSAESTEAFF.

The rearrangement links TRBV28 to TRBJ1-1, with D perhaps TRBD1 (5 bases). The CDR3 length is 11 residues. V dropped 4 bases and J dropped 11 bases, with 11 bases sitting between them. CDR1 is MDHEN, CDR2 SYDVKM, per germline. CDR3: CASSSGWPAFF. The DNA for the CDR3 is TGTGCCAGCAGTTCAGGGTGGCCGGCTTTCTTT.

The chain joins TRBV5-1 to TRBJ1-2; D gene ambiguous. This CDR3 has 14 residues. From germline, CDR1 is SGHRS and CDR2 YFSETQ. V lost 4 bases and J lost 4, with 14 bases in between. This CDR3 reads CASSPAGPIYGYTF. The CDR3 DNA reads TGCGCCAGCAGCCCGGCGGGTCCAATCTATGGCTACACCTTC.

The chain couples TRBV7-9 to TRBJ2-5; 9 bases line up with TRBD1. The V gene end was trimmed by 3 bases and the J gene end by 5 bases; junction bases not matched to a gene: 7. The CDR3 length is 15 residues. Germline CDR1 reads SEHNR; CDR2 reads FQNEAQ (reference sequence). The CDR3 here is CASSLEQGARETQYF. The CDR3 bases are TGTGCCAGCAGCTTGGAACAGGGGGCTCGGGAGACCCAGTACTTC.

This clone was seen more than once but under ten times. The chain links TRBV7-9 to TRBJ2-7; 10 bases match TRBD2. The J segment lost 2 bases and the V segment lost 6 bases, leaving 10 bases of the junction unmatched. CDR3 length equals 16 residues. The V gene's germline CDR1 is SEHNR and CDR2 FQNEAQ (reference sequence). The CDR3 region has the DNA TGTGCCAGCAGTGAGGGAGCGGGACTAGCGACCTACGAGCAGTACTTC. Amino acids: CASSEGAGLATYEQYF.

This chain links TRBV7-9 with TRBJ1-2; 8 positions match TRBD1. The CDR3 spans 16 residues. Trimming cost V 5 bases and J 10 bases; bases outside gene matches: 18. Germline lookup yields CDR1 SEHNR and CDR2 FQNEAQ (reference sequence). The DNA for the CDR3 is TGTGCCAGCAGCAAAAGTAGACAGGGGCTCCCGGAGACCTACACCTTC. This sequence encodes CASSKSRQGLPETYTF.

V usage is TRBV6-5 and J usage is TRBJ1-2; D is perhaps TRBD1 (6 bases). The ends were cut back, 6 bases at V and 8 bases at J, with 16 bases in the middle. Germline V lookup: CDR1 MNHEY, CDR2 SVGAGI. The CDR3 is made up of 13 amino acids. The CDR3 loop reads CASSQDSPLGYTF. Here the CDR3 DNA reads TGTGCCAGCAGCCAGGACAGCCCCCTCGGCTACACCTTC.

The gene calls are TRBV2 and TRBJ2-7, with D possibly TRBD2 on 5 matching bases. CDR1 SNHLY and CDR2 FYNNEI come from the germline V gene. V gave up 8 bases and J gave up 2 bases, with 13 bases separating them. The CDR3 loop spans 13 amino acids. CDR3 nucleotides: TGTGCCAGCCTAGGAGGACTGGCCTACGAGCAGTACTTC. This encodes CASLGGLAYEQYF.

The chain is built from TRBV7-2 and TRBJ2-2, with TRBD2 matching 9 bases. The germline gives CDR1 SGHTA, CDR2 FQGNSA. This CDR3 is built from 15 residues. V gave up 8 bases and J gave up 7 bases; unmatched junction bases: 11. The CDR3 spells CASASASGNHGELFF. The CDR3 nucleotides read TGTGCCAGCGCCTCGGCTAGCGGGAATCACGGGGAGCTGTTTTTT.

The V call is TRBV29-1, the J call TRBJ2-7, with 8 bases aligning to TRBD1. The germline CDR1 and CDR2 sequences are SQVTM and ANQGSEA. The CDR3 consists of 12 residues. The J segment lost 5 bases and the V segment lost 4 bases, leaving 4 bases of the junction unmatched. The CDR3 nucleotides read TGCAGCGTTGGACAGGGGTCGCACGAGCAGTACTTC. Encoded protein: CSVGQGSHEQYF.

A single count supports this clone. CDR3 protein: CASSSRTTTDTQYF. The CDR3 coding sequence is TGTGCCAGCAGCTCACGGACTACCACAGATACGCAGTATTTT. This rearrangement joins TRBV11-3 to TRBJ2-3; D might be TRBD2 (6 bases). CDR1 is SGHNT, CDR2 YENEEA, per germline. V lost 4 bases to trimming and J lost 2 bases, with 10 bases between them. The CDR3 contains 14 residues.

The J gene is TRBJ1-1, the V gene TRBV27, with TRBD1 as a possible D gene (6 bases). Germline CDR1 MNHEY, CDR2 SMNVEV (reference sequence). V gave up 4 bases and J gave up 6 bases, with 21 bases separating them. The CDR3 is 16 residues long. The CDR3 region has the DNA TGTGCCAGCAGTTCCCTCCTTAGACAGGCGCGCCCTGAAGCTTTCTTT. Encoded protein: CASSSLLRQARPEAFF.

The rearrangement links TRBV28 to TRBJ1-3, with a tentative D call TRBD1 (5 bases). Germline V gene sequence: CDR1 MDHEN, CDR2 SYDVKM. The length of the CDR3 is 15 residues. V lost 3 bases and J lost 4, with 13 bases in between. DNA of the CDR3: TGTGCCAGCAGTTTTCCCCAGGGATGGGGAAACACCATATATTTT. This translates into CASSFPQGWGNTIYF.

This clone was counted a single time. The chain recombines TRBV6-1 with TRBJ2-1, with D unclear. This CDR3 contains 17 residues. Germline-derived CDR1 and CDR2 are MNHNS and SASEGT. Trimming left V 4 bases short and J 0 bases short, with 16 bases between. The CDR3 DNA reads TGTGCCAGCAGTGGGCCCAATGGAGTGAGCTCCTACAATGAGCAGTTCTTC. This gives the protein CASSGPNGVSSYNEQFF.

A note on this clone: Other DNA sequences in this specimen translate into the identical CDR3. The chain is built from TRBV27 and TRBJ1-5, with TRBD1 identical over 7 bases. In germline, CDR1 is MNHEY, CDR2 SMNVEV (reference sequence). Unmatched junction bases numbered 2, after V lost 0 bases and J lost 6 bases. This CDR3 region has 14 residues. CDR3 in DNA: TGTGCCAGCAGTTTATCAGGGGGCGGTCAGCCCCAGCATTTT. Its protein is CASSLSGGGQPQHF.

The CDR3 loop reads CASSPSAGLLNEQYF. CDR3 DNA sequence: TGTGCCAGCAGCCCCTCAGCAGGGTTGCTTAACGAGCAGTACTTC. The rearrangement joins TRBV13 to TRBJ2-7; the D gene is possibly TRBD1 (5 bases). The CDR3 runs 15 residues. Germline V gene lookup returns CDR1 PRHDT and CDR2 FYEKMQ (reference sequence). V was shortened by 5 bases and J by 5 bases, with 19 bases between the two germline ends.

This chain connects TRBV10-3 to TRBJ2-7; 9 bases line up with TRBD1. The V gene end was trimmed by 6 bases and the J gene end by 6 bases; junction bases not matched to a gene: 9. The germline CDR1 and CDR2 sequences are ENHRY and SYGVKD. There are 14 residues in the CDR3. For the CDR3, the DNA is TGTGCCATCAGCCCGGGACAGGGCCCCGGCGAGCAGTACTTC. Protein: CAISPGQGPGEQYF.

V and J are TRBV27 and TRBJ1-3; the D is unclear. The CDR3 has 12 amino acids. Trimming left V 10 bases short and J 3 bases short, with 10 bases between. Germline V gene data show CDR1 as MNHEY and CDR2 as SMNVEV (reference sequence). CDR3 amino acids: CAILRFGNTIYF. In nucleotides, the CDR3 is TGTGCCATCCTCCGGTTTGGAAACACCATATATTTT.

The chain employs TRBV19 and TRBJ2-1; D perhaps matches TRBD2 (5 bases). CDR1 LNHDA and CDR2 SQIVND come from the germline V gene (reference sequence). The ends were cut back, 4 bases at V and 8 bases at J, with 9 bases in the middle. This CDR3 spans 12 amino acids. The CDR3 DNA is TGTGCCAGTAGTAATCTAGCCTATGAGCAGTTCTTC. Translating gives CASSNLAYEQFF.

This chain uses TRBV27 with TRBJ2-3; D is perhaps TRBD1 (5 bases). CDR1 MNHEY and CDR2 SMNVEV come from the germline V gene (reference sequence). V was pared by 8 bases and J by 0 bases, with 21 bases between. CDR3 length: 17 amino acids. In DNA, the CDR3 is TGTGCCAGCTCTATGATCTCAGGGCCCTCTAGCACAGATACGCAGTATTTT. It is translated as CASSMISGPSSTDTQYF.

The chain links TRBV5-1 to TRBJ2-7, with 10 nucleotides matching TRBD2. The CDR3 runs to 16 residues. CDR1 is SGHRS, CDR2 YFSETQ, per germline. V shed 3 bases and J 3 bases; nucleotides not matched to a gene: 9. The CDR3 region has the DNA TGCGCCAGCAGCTCGCCGGGACTAGCGAGTTACTACGAGCAGTACTTC. It codes for CASSSPGLASYYEQYF. The variable domain in full, with the rest retrieved from reference TRBV5-1 and TRBJ2-7, is KAGVTQTPRYLIKTRGQQVTLSCSPISGHRSVSWYQQTPGQGLQFLFEYFSETQRNKGNFPGRFSGRQFSNSRSEMNVSTLELGDSALYLCASSSPGLASYYEQYFGPGTRLTVT.

This chain connects TRBV29-1 to TRBJ2-7, with 7 bases that match TRBD1. The CDR3 covers 14 residues. The germline gives CDR1 SQVTM, CDR2 ANQGSEA. The CDR3 loop is CSAEKGGKFHEQYF. In nucleotides, the CDR3 is TGCAGTGCCGAAAAAGGGGGCAAATTCCACGAGCAGTACTTC.

The CDR3 nucleotides read TGTGCCAGCTCACCACCATCCACTTACGAGCAGTACTTC. This gives the protein CASSPPSTYEQYF. The chain recombines TRBV18 with TRBJ2-7; D is uncertain. Germline-derived CDR1 and CDR2 are KGHSH and LQKENI. This CDR3 has 13 residues. V lost 0 bases to trimming and J lost 4 bases, with 7 bases between them.

This rearrangement joins TRBV19 to TRBJ2-1, with 11 positions matching TRBD2. After removal of 3 bases from V and 10 bases from J, the junction contained 8 bases not matched to a gene. The CDR3 sequence is 15 residues long. Germline V gene sequence: CDR1 LNHDA, CDR2 SQIVND (reference sequence). CDR3 coding DNA: TGTGCCAGTAGTATGCCCCTAGCGGGAGGCCGCGAGCAGTTCTTC. Its protein product is CASSMPLAGGREQFF.

For this clone: One junction end does not reproduce the germline sequence, and a read error may be involved. The CDR3 DNA reads as TGTTCCAGCCGGGACAGGGGGCGGGAGCAGTACTTC. Amino acid sequence: CSSRDRGREQYF. J is TRBJ2-7 and V is TRBV7-9; 12 nucleotides match TRBD1. Germline V gene lookup returns CDR1 SEHNR and CDR2 FQNEAQ (reference sequence). The length of the CDR3 is 12 residues.

The chain couples TRBV19 to TRBJ2-2; 15 nucleotides agree with TRBD2. Looked up from germline, CDR1 is LNHDA and CDR2 is SQIVND (reference sequence). CDR3 size: 21 residues. The trim removed 6 bases at V and 4 bases at J, leaving 18 bases unmatched. The CDR3 DNA reads as TGTGCCAGTAGCCCAACTACCGTCGGACTAGCGGGAGGGCCGGGCACCGGGGAGCTGTTTTTT. This sequence encodes CASSPTTVGLAGGPGTGELFF.